A single sample is the source of the 21 T cell receptor beta chains below, sequenced in a study of cytomegalovirus exposure and HLA in healthy donors. Libraries were prepared by immunoSEQ multiplex PCR; TCRdb keeps only in-frame clonotypes and omits some of them. This table has more than 150,000 clones, 84% appearing once. The specimen sequenced was PBMCs. The origin of the receptors is a young man in good health and CMV-seropositive.

The chain joins TRBV29-1 to TRBJ2-1, with D perhaps matching TRBD1 (6 bases). Germline CDR1 is SQVTM and CDR2 is ANQGSEA. The CDR3 runs 14 residues. Trimming stripped 4 bases from V and 2 bases from J, with 12 bases between. This chain's CDR3 is CSVVGPGAYNEQFF. CDR3 in DNA: TGCAGCGTTGTAGGGCCAGGGGCCTACAATGAGCAGTTCTTC.

This chain uses TRBV6-5 with TRBJ1-1; tentative D call: TRBD1 (5 bases). CDR1 and CDR2 (germline): MNHEY, SVGAGI. V was trimmed by 2 bases and J by 1 base, leaving 8 bases between them. This CDR3 contains 14 residues. DNA of the CDR3: TGTGCCAGCAGTTACCTCACAGGGAACACTGAAGCTTTCTTT. Its protein product is CASSYLTGNTEAFF.

The chain uses TRBV19 and TRBJ1-1; tentatively, D is TRBD1 (6 bases). Trimming left V 6 bases short and J 1 base short, with 9 bases between. From germline, CDR1 is LNHDA and CDR2 SQIVND (reference sequence). The CDR3 has 13 amino acids. The CDR3 loop reads CASRMGQNTEAFF. DNA of the CDR3: TGTGCCAGTAGGATGGGACAGAACACTGAAGCTTTCTTT.

This chain connects TRBV28 to TRBJ2-1; 8 positions match TRBD2. The trim removed 7 bases at V and 4 bases at J, leaving 9 bases unmatched. The CDR3 has 15 amino acids. Germline values: CDR1 MDHEN, CDR2 SYDVKM. The CDR3 DNA sequence: TGTGCCAGCAACCCAGCGGGAGCCCAGTACAATGAGCAGTTCTTC. Its translation is CASNPAGAQYNEQFF.

The rearrangement uses TRBV5-5 and TRBJ1-2, with D possibly TRBD1 on 5 matching bases. The ends were cut back, 1 base at V and 2 bases at J, with 9 bases in the middle. CDR3 size: 14 residues. Germline V gene sequence: CDR1 SGHKS, CDR2 YYEKEE (reference sequence). This CDR3 is CASSLTQANYGYTF. As DNA, the CDR3 is TGTGCCAGCAGCTTGACACAGGCCAACTATGGCTACACCTTC.

This clone was observed a handful of times. The chain employs TRBV29-1 and TRBJ1-2; TRBD1 aligns across 7 bases. Germline CDR1 is SQVTM and CDR2 is ANQGSEA. This CDR3 spans 13 amino acids. J gave up 8 bases and V 1 base, and 7 bases lay outside the gene matches. CDR3 nucleotide sequence: TGCAGCGTTGAAGCACAGGGGCATGGGGGCTACACCTTC. Its protein product is CSVEAQGHGGYTF.

The J gene is TRBJ2-1, the V gene TRBV4-3; TRBD2 aligns across 8 bases. The V gene's germline CDR1 is LGHNA and CDR2 YSLEER. After removal of 2 bases from V and 1 base from J, the junction contained 4 bases not matched to a gene. The CDR3 sequence is 16 residues long. The CDR3 DNA is TGCGCCAGCAGCCAATTTGGCGGGGGGTCCTACAATGAGCAGTTCTTC. Translation: CASSQFGGGSYNEQFF.

The CDR3 protein is CASSPLQSMNTEAFF. The CDR3 bases are TGTGCCAGCAGCCCCCTACAGTCGATGAACACTGAAGCTTTCTTT. This chain joins TRBV7-2 and TRBJ1-1, with no clear D. Germline values: CDR1 SGHTA, CDR2 FQGNSA. V gave up 5 bases and J gave up 0 bases, with 13 bases separating them. CDR3 size: 15 residues.

The chain has TRBV28 and TRBJ2-7, with 10 bases identical to TRBD1. CDR3 size: 16 residues. V shed 2 bases and J 2 bases; nucleotides not matched to a gene: 6. Germline lookup yields CDR1 MDHEN and CDR2 SYDVKM. CDR3 amino acids: CASSLTGTGVTYEQYF. DNA of the CDR3: TGTGCCAGCAGTTTAACCGGGACAGGGGTAACCTACGAGCAGTACTTC.

This clone was recorded many times. The genes are TRBV11-2 and TRBJ2-4; D ambiguous. V lost 5 bases and J lost 3, with 17 bases in between. CDR1 SGHAT and CDR2 FQNNGV come from the germline V gene. The CDR3 spans 16 residues. The DNA for the CDR3 is TGTGCCAGCAGCGCCCGCCCTAATGGTGGCAAAAACATTCAGTACTTC. Translated, it gives CASSARPNGGKNIQYF.

The V and J genes are TRBV18 and TRBJ1-2; D possibly corresponds to TRBD1 (6 bases). CDR1 is KGHSH, CDR2 LQKENI, per germline. CDR3 size: 15 residues. With 3 bases removed from V and 4 bases from J, the gap between germline ends came to 15 bases. The CDR3 sequence is CASSPPDRILYGYTF. The DNA of the CDR3 is TGTGCCAGCTCACCTCCCGACAGGATACTCTATGGCTACACCTTC.

This clone was recorded only once. This rearrangement joins TRBV7-2 to TRBJ2-1; 12 nucleotides match TRBD2. Germline CDR1 reads SGHTA; CDR2 reads FQGNSA. This CDR3 has 16 amino acids. Germline trimming cut 4 bases from V and 2 bases from J; bases unmatched to any gene: 3. The CDR3 region is CASSSSGRVTYNEQFF. The CDR3 DNA sequence: TGTGCCAGCAGCTCTAGCGGGAGGGTCACCTACAATGAGCAGTTCTTC.

This chain uses TRBV28 with TRBJ2-7; D might be TRBD1 (6 bases). Trimming pared 1 base from V and 4 bases from J, leaving 14 bases between. The germline CDR1 and CDR2 sequences are MDHEN and SYDVKM. The CDR3 runs to 15 residues. The CDR3 region has the DNA TGTGCCAGCAGTTTATCTCCAGGGGCTACATACGAGCAGTACTTC. Translated, it gives CASSLSPGATYEQYF.

This clone has just one count. The chain uses TRBV6-5 and TRBJ2-7; D not certain. Germline lookup yields CDR1 MNHEY and CDR2 SVGAGI. The V end lost 0 bases, the J end lost 0 bases, and 9 bases lay between the germline ends. This CDR3 is built from 15 residues. CDR3 nucleotides: TGTGCCAGCAGTTACTCACTGGGCAGCTCCTACGAGCAGTACTTC. Encoded protein: CASSYSLGSSYEQYF.

This sequence joins TRBV7-3 and TRBJ2-3, with D perhaps matching TRBD2 (5 bases). The V and J ends lost 5 bases and 5 bases respectively, with 14 bases between them. The CDR3 runs to 14 residues. Germline V lookup: CDR1 SGHTA, CDR2 FQGTGA. CDR3 sequence reads: CASSPLVLGDTQYF. As DNA, the CDR3 is TGTGCCAGCAGCCCACTAGTTTTGGGAGATACGCAGTATTTT.

This chain connects TRBV28 to TRBJ2-1; a possible D gene is TRBD2 (5 bases). V lost 6 bases to trimming and J lost 15 bases, with 21 bases between them. CDR3 length equals 13 residues. The germline V gene encodes CDR1 MDHEN and CDR2 SYDVKM. In DNA, the CDR3 is TGTGCCAGCAGGACGAGCGGCCGGCGTATTGCGTTCTTC. Amino acids: CASRTSGRRIAFF.

The V call is TRBV11-2, the J call TRBJ2-4; D may be TRBD1 (5 bases). Germline V CDR1 and CDR2: SGHAT, FQNNGV. Trimming took off 1 base at V and 1 base at J, with 8 bases between the two ends. The CDR3 spans 15 residues. The CDR3: CASSLGGAAKNIQYF. CDR3 in DNA: TGTGCCAGCAGCTTAGGGGGCGCGGCCAAAAACATTCAGTACTTC.

The chain is built from TRBV28 and TRBJ2-3; possible D gene TRBD2, 5 bases. Germline V gives CDR1 MDHEN, CDR2 SYDVKM. The V end was cut by 5 bases, the J end by 2 bases, with 23 bases between. The CDR3 consists of 18 residues. In nucleotides, the CDR3 is TGTGCCAGCAGTGGGATAGGCAGGTTCGGGAACCCCACAGATACGCAGTATTTT. This codes for CASSGIGRFGNPTDTQYF.

The chain combines TRBV5-6 with TRBJ2-7, with 8 bases identical to TRBD2. Germline V gives CDR1 SGHDT, CDR2 YYEEEE. The length of the CDR3 is 14 residues. Trimming at V came to 3 bases and at J to 2 bases, leaving 4 bases not matched to a gene. CDR3 in amino acids: CASSSGTRAYEQYF. DNA of the CDR3: TGTGCCAGCAGCTCCGGGACTAGAGCCTACGAGCAGTACTTC.

This rearrangement joins TRBV13 to TRBJ1-1; no clear D. The CDR3 is made up of 16 amino acids. Germline CDR1 PRHDT, CDR2 FYEKMQ (reference sequence). V shed 2 bases and J shed 0 bases, with 13 bases lying between them. CDR3 in amino acids: CASSLMPEVVNTEAFF. The CDR3 region has the DNA TGTGCCAGCAGCTTAATGCCAGAGGTTGTGAACACTGAAGCTTTCTTT.

The V call is TRBV6-1, the J call TRBJ2-1, with D unresolved. CDR1 MNHNS and CDR2 SASEGT come from the germline V gene. V lost 3 bases and J lost 0, with 9 bases in between. The CDR3 contains 15 residues. CDR3 protein: CASSDLASSYNEQFF. In DNA form, the CDR3 reads TGTGCCAGCAGTGACCTGGCCAGCTCCTACAATGAGCAGTTCTTC.